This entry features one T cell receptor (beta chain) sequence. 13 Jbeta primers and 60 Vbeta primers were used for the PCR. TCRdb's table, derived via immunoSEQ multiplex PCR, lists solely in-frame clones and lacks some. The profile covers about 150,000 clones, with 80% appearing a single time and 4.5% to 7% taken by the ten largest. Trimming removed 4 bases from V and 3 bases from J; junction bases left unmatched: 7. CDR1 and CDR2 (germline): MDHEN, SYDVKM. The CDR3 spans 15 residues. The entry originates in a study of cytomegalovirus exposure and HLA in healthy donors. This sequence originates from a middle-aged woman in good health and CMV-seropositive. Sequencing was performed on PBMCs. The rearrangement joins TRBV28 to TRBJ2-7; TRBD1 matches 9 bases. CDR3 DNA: TGTGCCAGCAGTTCTTCCGGGACAGGGTACTACGAGCAGTACTTC. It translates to CASSSSGTGYYEQYF.